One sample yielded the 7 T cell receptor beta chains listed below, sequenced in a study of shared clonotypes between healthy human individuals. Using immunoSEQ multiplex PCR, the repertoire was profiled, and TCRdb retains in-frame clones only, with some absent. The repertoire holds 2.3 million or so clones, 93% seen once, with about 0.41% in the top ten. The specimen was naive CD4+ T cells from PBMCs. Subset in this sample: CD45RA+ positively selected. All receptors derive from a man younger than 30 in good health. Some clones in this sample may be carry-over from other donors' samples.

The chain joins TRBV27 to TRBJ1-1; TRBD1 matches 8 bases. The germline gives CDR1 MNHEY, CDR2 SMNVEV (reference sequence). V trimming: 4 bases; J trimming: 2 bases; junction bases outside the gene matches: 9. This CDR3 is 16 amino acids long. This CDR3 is CASSSHSGGLNTEAFF. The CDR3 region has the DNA TGTGCCAGCAGTTCTCACTCAGGGGGCCTAAACACTGAAGCTTTCTTT.

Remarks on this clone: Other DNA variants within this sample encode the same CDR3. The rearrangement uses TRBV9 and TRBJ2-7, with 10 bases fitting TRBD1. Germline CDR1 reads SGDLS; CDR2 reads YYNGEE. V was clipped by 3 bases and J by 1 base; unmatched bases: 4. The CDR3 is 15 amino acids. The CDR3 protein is CASSAGTGVSYEQYF. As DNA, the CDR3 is TGTGCCAGCAGCGCGGGGACAGGGGTGTCCTACGAGCAGTACTTC.

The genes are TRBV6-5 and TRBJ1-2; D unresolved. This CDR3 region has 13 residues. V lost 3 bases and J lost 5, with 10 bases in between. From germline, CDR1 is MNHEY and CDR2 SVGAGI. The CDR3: CASSYREIYGYTF. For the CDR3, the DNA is TGTGCCAGCAGTTATCGGGAAATATATGGCTACACCTTC.

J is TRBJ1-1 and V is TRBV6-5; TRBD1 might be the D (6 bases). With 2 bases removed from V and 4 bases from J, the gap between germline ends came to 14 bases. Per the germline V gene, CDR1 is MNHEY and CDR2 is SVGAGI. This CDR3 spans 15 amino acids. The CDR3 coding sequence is TGTGCCAGCAGTTACGGACAACAGGGACCCACTGAAGCTTTCTTT. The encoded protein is CASSYGQQGPTEAFF.

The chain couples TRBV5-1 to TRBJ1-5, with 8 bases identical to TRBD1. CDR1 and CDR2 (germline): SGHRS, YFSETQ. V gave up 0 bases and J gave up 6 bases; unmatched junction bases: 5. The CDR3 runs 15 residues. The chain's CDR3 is CASSLGDRPSQPQHF. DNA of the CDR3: TGCGCCAGCAGCTTGGGGGACAGGCCTAGTCAGCCCCAGCATTTT.

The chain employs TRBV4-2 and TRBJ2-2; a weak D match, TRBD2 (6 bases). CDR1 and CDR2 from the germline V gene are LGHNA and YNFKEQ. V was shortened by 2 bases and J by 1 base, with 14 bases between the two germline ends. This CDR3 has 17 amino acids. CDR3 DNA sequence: TGTGCCAGCAGCCAAATCTTAGCGGAGTTGAACACCGGGGAGCTGTTTTTT. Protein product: CASSQILAELNTGELFF.

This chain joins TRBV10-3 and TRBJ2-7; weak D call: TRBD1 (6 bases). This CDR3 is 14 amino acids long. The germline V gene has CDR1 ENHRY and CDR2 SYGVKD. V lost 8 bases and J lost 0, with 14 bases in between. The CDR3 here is CAIRQGHSSYEQYF. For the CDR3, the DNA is TGTGCCATCCGCCAGGGACACAGCTCCTACGAGCAGTACTTC.